This T cell receptor (beta chain) emerged from a study of blood T cell repertoires in COVID-19. Study as a whole: In each case, the material was cDNA or gDNA derived from T cells, B-cell-depleted T cells, or PBMCs.

Enrollment of patients from Seattle took place during active infection, with longitudinal follow-up. Original methodology: Using reference gene primer amplification, nucleated cell counts were estimated. Measured with immunoSEQ multiplex PCR; TCRdb has only the in-frame clones, and not every one. Clone size and the V and J calls come from that table; the DNA yielded D and trimming. The sample yields about 260,000 clones, more than 90% seen once. Germline CDR1 MNHEY, CDR2 SVGAGI. V lost 7 bases and J lost 4; bases outside the gene matches: 7. The CDR3 has 14 amino acids. Sequenced material: peripheral blood. The clonotype originates from a person aged 18 to 30 with COVID-19, enrolled during active disease. The chain combines TRBV6-5 with TRBJ1-1, with 9 bases fitting TRBD1. The CDR3 region has the DNA TGTGCCAGCATAGGACAGGGGACGCCCACTGAAGCTTTCTTT. As protein: CASIGQGTPTEAFF.